The rows below give T cell receptor beta chains drawn from one sample of a study of human T cells and chemical hapten exposure. TCRdb reprocessed the RACE reads via MiXCR and lists one record per CDR3 protein. The sample lists fewer than 200,000 distinct CDR3 sequences, 25% to 35% seen once, with about 2.7% in the top ten. Sample: whole blood, taken in connection with sensitization to the hapten diphenylcyclopropenone (DPC). The receptors originated from a woman aged 25 to 39 with alopecia areata. Some clones in this sample may be carry-over from other donors' samples. Both conserved end residues are part of each CDR3. D genes are given only for firm matches. Expanded clones are given a class, and other clones once, few, many or no size at all.

abundance | j_gene | d_gene | v_gene | CDR3nt | CDR3aa
few | TRBJ1-1 | . | TRBV2 | TGTGCCAGCAGTGAAGTAGGCAGAAACACTGAAGCTTTCTTT | CASSEVGRNTEAFF
few | TRBJ2-7 | . | TRBV6-2/TRBV6-3 | TGTGCCAGCAGTTACACTGGAGCCCTCGAGCAGTACTTC | CASSYTGALEQYF
few | TRBJ2-5 | . | TRBV28 | TGTGCCAGCAGTTTATCGCCGTTTGAGACCCAGTACTTC | CASSLSPFETQYF
. | TRBJ2-7 | . | TRBV12-3/TRBV12-4 | TGTGCCAGCAGCCGATACAGGGTTTACGAGCAGTACTTC | CASSRYRVYEQYF
few | TRBJ2-7 | TRBD1 | TRBV5-4 | TGTGCCAGCAGACTGGACAGGGTGGGCGAGCAGTACTTC | CASRLDRVGEQYF
few | TRBJ2-5 | TRBD2 | TRBV5-4 | TGTGCCAGCAGCTCTGGACTAGCGGGGGGAGTCGAGACCCAGTACTTC | CASSSGLAGGVETQYF
. | TRBJ2-1 | TRBD2 | TRBV28 | TGTGCCAGCAACCCGGGGGCCTTCGCGGGGGGGCATTACAATGAGCAGTTCTTC | CASNPGAFAGGHYNEQFF
. | TRBJ2-7 | . | TRBV28 | TGTGCCAGCAGTTTAGGACCGCTACGACCGTACGAGCAGTACTTC | CASSLGPLRPYEQYF
few | TRBJ2-7 | . | TRBV7-2 | TGTGCCAGCAGCGATTTCCCGACAGAACCCTACGAGCAGTACTTC | CASSDFPTEPYEQYF
few | TRBJ1-4 | . | TRBV6-1 | TGTGCCAGCAGTGAAGGAGTTTCTAATGAAAAACTGTTTTTT | CASSEGVSNEKLFF
. | TRBJ2-2 | . | TRBV28 | TGTGCCAGCAGTTTAGCCCCCCCCGGGGAGCTGTTTTTT | CASSLAPPGELFF
. | TRBJ2-1 | TRBD2 | TRBV20-1 | TGCAGTGATTTCCTAGCGGGGCGGAATGAGCAGTTCTTC | CSDFLAGRNEQFF
few | TRBJ1-1 | . | TRBV28 | TGTGCCAGCAGTTTTAACGCTGAAGCTTTCTTT | CASSFNAEAFF
. | TRBJ2-3 | . | TRBV29-1 | TGCAGCGTTGAAGATAGGGGGTATAGCACAGATACGCAGTATTTT | CSVEDRGYSTDTQYF
. | TRBJ1-6 | . | TRBV7-2 | TGTGCCAGCAGCTTAGATGCAGGGTCCCCCTATAATTCACCCCTCCACTTT | CASSLDAGSPYNSPLHF
few | TRBJ1-2 | . | TRBV28 | TGTGCCAGCAGGATCGCGTCTGGGGGGCTATATGGCTACACCTTC | CASRIASGGLYGYTF
. | TRBJ2-7 | . | TRBV29-1 | TGCAGCGTTGGGGACACGGATTTACGAGAGCAGTACTTC | CSVGDTDLREQYF
. | TRBJ1-1 | . | TRBV28 | TGTGCCAGCAGTCCCCTGGAGGCGGGGTTCTTTGAAGCTTTCTTT | CASSPLEAGFFEAFF
. | TRBJ2-7 | . | TRBV7-6 | TGTGCCAGCAGCTTAGCCGTCGGGAGCTGGTACGAGCAGTACTTC | CASSLAVGSWYEQYF
. | TRBJ2-3 | . | TRBV28 | TGTGCCAGCAGTTTCCCTGTGGGGTCTTCCACAGATACGCAGTATTTT | CASSFPVGSSTDTQYF
many | TRBJ2-2 | . | TRBV28 | TGTGCCAGTTTTGAACCGAACACCGGGGAGCTGTTTTTT | CASFEPNTGELFF
few | TRBJ1-6 | . | TRBV6-1 | TGTGCCAGCAGCTCGCGGGGGCAAAATTCACCCCTCCACTTT | CASSSRGQNSPLHF
. | TRBJ2-3 | . | TRBV11-2 | TGTGCCAGCAGCACCCGGGGCAGGGAAGTTATAACAGATACGCAGTATTTT | CASSTRGREVITDTQYF
. | TRBJ2-3 | . | TRBV5-1 | TGCGCCAGCTCTCGGGAGACAAAAGGGGATACGCAGTATTTT | CASSRETKGDTQYF
. | TRBJ1-1 | TRBD1 | TRBV12-3/TRBV12-4 | TGTGCCAGCAGAAGACAGGGGACTGAAGCTTTCTTT | CASRRQGTEAFF
. | TRBJ2-5 | TRBD1 | TRBV2 | TGTGCCAGCAGTGTGAGAGGGGGCGTTGAAGAGACCCAGTACTTC | CASSVRGGVEETQYF
. | TRBJ2-1 | TRBD2 | TRBV20-1 | TGCAGTGCTAGTAATGGTCGGGGGAGGGCCATCGATGAGCAGTTCTTC | CSASNGRGRAIDEQFF
few | TRBJ1-1 | . | TRBV28 | TGTGCCAGCATTGACCAGGGTGTCGGCACTGAAGCTTTCTTT | CASIDQGVGTEAFF
few | TRBJ1-2 | . | TRBV3-1 | TGTGCCAGCAGCCCCGTCGGCTACACCTTC | CASSPVGYTF
. | TRBJ2-1 | TRBD2 | TRBV5-4 | TGTGCCAGCAGCTCAATGACTAGCGGGAGGGAGAATGAGCAGTTCTTC | CASSSMTSGRENEQFF
many | TRBJ2-7 | . | TRBV7-2 | TGTGCCAGCAGCGTTACAGGGTACGAGCAGTACTTC | CASSVTGYEQYF
. | TRBJ1-2 | TRBD1 | TRBV20-1 | TGCAGTGCTAGACCAATCCTTGGACAGGGGGCGGCTATGGACTATGGCTACACCTTC | CSARPILGQGAAMDYGYTF